A single sample is the source of the 7 T cell receptor beta chains below, sequenced in a study of CD8+ T cells in alopecia areata. Following RNA extraction, reverse transcription yielded cDNA that acted as the sequencing template. Some clones are missing from TCRdb's copy, which holds only in-frame ones; the method was immunoSEQ multiplex PCR. There are approximately 170,000 clones in the sample; about 60% occur only once, and 13% to 15% lies in the top ten. Treatment reported: oral pan-JAK inhibitor, 5-10 mg twice daily. This sample comprised CD4+ T cells sorted from blood, obtained at week 24, from a patient treated with tofacitinib. The receptors were sampled from a human donor with alopecia areata.

This clone was detected a few times. V gene TRBV5-1 combines with J gene TRBJ2-7; a possible D gene is TRBD1 (5 bases). The V gene's germline CDR1 is SGHRS and CDR2 YFSETQ. Trimming cost V 0 bases and J 0 bases, with 10 bases left between them. The length of the CDR3 is 15 residues. CDR3 nucleotide sequence: TGCGCCAGCAGCTTGGGCTCCACAGGCTCCTACGAGCAGTACTTC. It specifies CASSLGSTGSYEQYF.

This clone was seen only a few times. The chain recombines TRBV19 with TRBJ1-3; a possible D gene is TRBD1 (5 bases). The CDR3 consists of 17 residues. The V gene's germline CDR1 is LNHDA and CDR2 SQIVND (reference sequence). Trimming stripped 10 bases from V and 4 bases from J, with 26 bases between. The CDR3 loop is CATQKSGTYHLGNTIYF. CDR3 nucleotides: TGTGCCACTCAAAAGTCCGGGACTTACCATCTCGGAAACACCATATATTTT.

This clone was found once. This chain joins TRBV2 and TRBJ1-5; D not certain. The CDR3 length is 13 residues. V lost 4 bases, J lost 0 bases, and 4 bases lay in between. CDR1 and CDR2 from the germline V gene are SNHLY and FYNNEI. The CDR3 DNA sequence: TGTGCCAGCAGTGTTAATAGCAATCAGCCCCAGCATTTT. This sequence encodes CASSVNSNQPQHF.

V and J are TRBV5-5 and TRBJ2-7, with 10 bases aligning to TRBD1. J lost 1 base, V lost 0 bases, and 1 base had no gene match. The CDR3 spans 15 residues. CDR1 is SGHKS, CDR2 YYEKEE, per germline (reference sequence). The CDR3 loop reads CASSLGDRGSYEQYF. The CDR3 DNA follows: TGTGCCAGCAGCTTGGGGGACAGGGGATCCTACGAGCAGTACTTC.

The V and J genes are TRBV11-2 and TRBJ1-2; D uncertain. This CDR3 is built from 15 residues. Germline values: CDR1 SGHAT, CDR2 FQNNGV. The V end lost 4 bases, the J end lost 0 bases, and 12 bases lay between the germline ends. Written as DNA, the CDR3 is TGTGCCAGCAGCTCCCCGCGGTTAGCTAACTATGGCTACACCTTC. Amino acids: CASSSPRLANYGYTF.

This clone has more than one count but fewer than ten. The chain carries TRBV29-1 and TRBJ1-5, with unresolved D. Trimming cost V 0 bases and J 6 bases, with 9 bases left between them. The CDR3 is 13 amino acids. The germline CDR1 and CDR2 sequences are SQVTM and ANQGSEA. CDR3 sequence (DNA): TGCAGCGTTGAAGAAAATCCTGGTCAGCCCCAGCATTTT. Its protein is CSVEENPGQPQHF.

The rearrangement uses TRBV18 and TRBJ2-7; D remains ambiguous. Germline values: CDR1 KGHSH, CDR2 LQKENI. This CDR3 comprises 12 residues. V lost 2 bases, J lost 3 bases, and 5 bases lay in between. In nucleotides, the CDR3 is TGTGCCAGCTCACCAGGAAGCTACGAGCAGTACTTC. It translates to CASSPGSYEQYF.